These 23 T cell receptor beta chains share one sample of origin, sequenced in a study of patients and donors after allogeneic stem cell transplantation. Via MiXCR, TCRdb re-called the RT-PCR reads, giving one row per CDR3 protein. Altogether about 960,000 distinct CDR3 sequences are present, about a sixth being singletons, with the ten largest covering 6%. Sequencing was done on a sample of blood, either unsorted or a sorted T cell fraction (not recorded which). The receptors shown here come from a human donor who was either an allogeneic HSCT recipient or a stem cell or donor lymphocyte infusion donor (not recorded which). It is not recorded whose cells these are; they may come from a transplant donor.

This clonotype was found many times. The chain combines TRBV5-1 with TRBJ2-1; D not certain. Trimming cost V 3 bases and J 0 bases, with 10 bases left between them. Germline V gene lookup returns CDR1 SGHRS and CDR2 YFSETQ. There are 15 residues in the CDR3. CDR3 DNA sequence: TGCGCCAGCAGCTCTAGTTCCAGCTCCTACAATGAGCAGTTCTTC. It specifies CASSSSSSSYNEQFF.

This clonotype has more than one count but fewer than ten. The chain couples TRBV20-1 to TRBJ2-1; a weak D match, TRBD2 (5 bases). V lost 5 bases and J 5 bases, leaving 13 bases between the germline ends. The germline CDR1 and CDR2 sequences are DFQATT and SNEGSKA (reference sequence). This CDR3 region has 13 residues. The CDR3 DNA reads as TGCAGTGCTGTCCAAGGACTGAACAATGAGCAGTTCTTC. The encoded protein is CSAVQGLNNEQFF.

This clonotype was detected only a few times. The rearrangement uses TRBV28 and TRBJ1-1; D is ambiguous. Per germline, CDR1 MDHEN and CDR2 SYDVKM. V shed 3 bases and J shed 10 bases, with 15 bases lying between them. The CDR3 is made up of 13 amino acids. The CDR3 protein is CASSFPGVGLAFF. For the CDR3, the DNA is TGTGCCAGCAGTTTCCCCGGAGTGGGTCTAGCTTTCTTT.

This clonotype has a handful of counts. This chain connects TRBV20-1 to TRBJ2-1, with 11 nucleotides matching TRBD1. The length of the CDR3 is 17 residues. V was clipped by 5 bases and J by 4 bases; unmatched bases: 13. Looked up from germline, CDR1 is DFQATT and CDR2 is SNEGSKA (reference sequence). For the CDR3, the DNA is TGCAGTGCTTCTACCCGCCAAGGGACAGGGGGATACAATGAGCAGTTCTTC. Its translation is CSASTRQGTGGYNEQFF.

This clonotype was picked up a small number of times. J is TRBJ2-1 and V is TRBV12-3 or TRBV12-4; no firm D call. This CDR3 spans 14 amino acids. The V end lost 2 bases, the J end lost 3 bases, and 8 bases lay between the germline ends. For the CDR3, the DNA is TGTGCCAGCAGTTTACAGCGCTACTACAATGAGCAGTTCTTC. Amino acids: CASSLQRYYNEQFF.

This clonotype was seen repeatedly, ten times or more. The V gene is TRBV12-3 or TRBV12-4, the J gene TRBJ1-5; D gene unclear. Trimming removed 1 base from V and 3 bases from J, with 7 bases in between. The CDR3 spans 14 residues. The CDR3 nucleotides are TGTGCCAGCAGTTTAGTTCTAACCAATCAGCCCCAGCATTTT. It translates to CASSLVLTNQPQHF.

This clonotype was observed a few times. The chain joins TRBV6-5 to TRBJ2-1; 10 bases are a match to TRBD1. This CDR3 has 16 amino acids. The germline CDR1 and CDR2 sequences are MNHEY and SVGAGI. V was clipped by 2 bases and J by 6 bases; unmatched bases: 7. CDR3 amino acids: CASSYRRTGGANEQFF. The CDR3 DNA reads TGTGCCAGCAGTTACAGGAGGACAGGGGGGGCCAATGAGCAGTTCTTC.

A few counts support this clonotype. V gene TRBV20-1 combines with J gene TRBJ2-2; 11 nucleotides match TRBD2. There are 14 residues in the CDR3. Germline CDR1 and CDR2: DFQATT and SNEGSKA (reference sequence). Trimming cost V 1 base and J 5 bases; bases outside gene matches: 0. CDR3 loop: CSARGTSGTGELFF. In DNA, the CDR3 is TGCAGTGCTAGAGGGACTAGCGGGACCGGGGAGCTGTTTTTT.

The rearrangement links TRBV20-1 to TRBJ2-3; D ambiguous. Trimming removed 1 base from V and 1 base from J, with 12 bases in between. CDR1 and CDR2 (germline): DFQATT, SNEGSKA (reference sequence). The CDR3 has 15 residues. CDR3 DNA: TGCAGTGCTAGAGTTACGGCTCGTGGCACAGATACGCAGTATTTT. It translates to CSARVTARGTDTQYF.

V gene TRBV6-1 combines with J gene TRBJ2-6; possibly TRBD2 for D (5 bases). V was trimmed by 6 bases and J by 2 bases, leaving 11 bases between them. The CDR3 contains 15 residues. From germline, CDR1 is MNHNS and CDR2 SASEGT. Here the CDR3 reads CASSPVGAGANVLTF. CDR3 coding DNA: TGTGCCAGCAGCCCTGTCGGGGCTGGGGCCAACGTCCTGACTTTC.

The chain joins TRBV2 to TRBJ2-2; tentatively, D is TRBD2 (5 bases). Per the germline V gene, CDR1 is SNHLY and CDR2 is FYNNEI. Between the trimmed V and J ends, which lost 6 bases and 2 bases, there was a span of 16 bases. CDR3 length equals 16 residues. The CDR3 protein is CASRVEGRGNTGELFF. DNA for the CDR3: TGTGCCAGCAGGGTCGAAGGACGGGGAAACACCGGGGAGCTGTTTTTT.

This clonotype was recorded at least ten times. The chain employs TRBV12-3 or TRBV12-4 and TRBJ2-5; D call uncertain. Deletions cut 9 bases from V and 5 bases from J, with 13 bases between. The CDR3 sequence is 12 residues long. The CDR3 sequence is CASGSPVETQYF. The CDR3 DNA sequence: TGTGCCAGTGGTAGCCCGGTGGAGACCCAGTACTTC.

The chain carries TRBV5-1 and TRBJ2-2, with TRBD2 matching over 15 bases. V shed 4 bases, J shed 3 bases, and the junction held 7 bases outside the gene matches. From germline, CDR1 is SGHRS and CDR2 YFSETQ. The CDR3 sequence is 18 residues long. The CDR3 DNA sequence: TGCGCCAGCAGCGCGGGACTAGCGGGAGGCCCAGACACCGGGGAGCTGTTTTTT. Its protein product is CASSAGLAGGPDTGELFF. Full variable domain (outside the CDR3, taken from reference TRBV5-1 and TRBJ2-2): KAGVTQTPRYLIKTRGQQVTLSCSPISGHRSVSWYQQTPGQGLQFLFEYFSETQRNKGNFPGRFSGRQFSNSRSEMNVSTLELGDSALYLCASSAGLAGGPDTGELFFGEGSRLTVL.

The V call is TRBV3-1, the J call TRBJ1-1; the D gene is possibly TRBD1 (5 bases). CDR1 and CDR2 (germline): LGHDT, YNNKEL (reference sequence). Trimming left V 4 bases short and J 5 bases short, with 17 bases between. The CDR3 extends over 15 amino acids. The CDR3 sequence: CASSLQVGADTEAFF. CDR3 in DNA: TGTGCCAGCAGCCTACAGGTCGGGGCCGATACTGAAGCTTTCTTT.

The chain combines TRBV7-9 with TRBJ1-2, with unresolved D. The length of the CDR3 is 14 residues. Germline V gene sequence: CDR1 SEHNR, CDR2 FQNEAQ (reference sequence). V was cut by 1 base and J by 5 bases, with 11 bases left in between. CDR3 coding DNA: TGTGCCAGCAGCTTAGGTCCCTCCGCGTATGGCTACACCTTC. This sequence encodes CASSLGPSAYGYTF.

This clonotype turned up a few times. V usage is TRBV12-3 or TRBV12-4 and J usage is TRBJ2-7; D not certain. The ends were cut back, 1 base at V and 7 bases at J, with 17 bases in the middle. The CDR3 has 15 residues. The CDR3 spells CASSLGGNRPREQYF. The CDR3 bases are TGTGCCAGCAGTTTAGGGGGAAACCGCCCCCGGGAGCAGTACTTC.

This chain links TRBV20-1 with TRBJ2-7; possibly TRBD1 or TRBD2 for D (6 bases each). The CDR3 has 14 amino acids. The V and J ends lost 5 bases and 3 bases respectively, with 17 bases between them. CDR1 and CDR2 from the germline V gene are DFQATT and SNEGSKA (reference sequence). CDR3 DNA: TGCAGTGCTGGAGGGGGAATTTTGCGCTACGAGCAGTACTTC. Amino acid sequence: CSAGGGILRYEQYF.

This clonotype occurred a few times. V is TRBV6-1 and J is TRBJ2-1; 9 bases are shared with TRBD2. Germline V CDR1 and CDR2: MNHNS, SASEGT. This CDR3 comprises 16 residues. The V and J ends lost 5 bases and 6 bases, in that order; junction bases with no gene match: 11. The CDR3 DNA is TGTGCCAGCAGTAAAACATCCGGGACTAGCCGCAATGAGCAGTTCTTC. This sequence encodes CASSKTSGTSRNEQFF.

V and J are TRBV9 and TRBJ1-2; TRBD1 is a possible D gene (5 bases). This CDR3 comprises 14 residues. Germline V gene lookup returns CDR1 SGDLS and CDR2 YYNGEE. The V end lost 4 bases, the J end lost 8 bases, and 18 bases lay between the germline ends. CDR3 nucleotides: TGTGCCAGCAGCCCTACTGTAGGGGCGTGGGGCTACACCTTC. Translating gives CASSPTVGAWGYTF.

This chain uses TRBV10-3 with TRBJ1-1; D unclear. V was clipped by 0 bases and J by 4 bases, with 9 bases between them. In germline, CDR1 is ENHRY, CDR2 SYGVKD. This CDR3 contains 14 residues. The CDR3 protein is CAISESLRITEAFF. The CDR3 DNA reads TGTGCCATCAGTGAGTCGCTGCGTATCACTGAAGCTTTCTTT.

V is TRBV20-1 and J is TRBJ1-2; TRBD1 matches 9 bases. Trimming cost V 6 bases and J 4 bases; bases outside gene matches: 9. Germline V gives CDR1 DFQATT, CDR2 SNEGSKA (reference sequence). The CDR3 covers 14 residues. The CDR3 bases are TGCAGTGCCCCCGGGACAGGGACGGGCTATGGCTACACCTTC. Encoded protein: CSAPGTGTGYGYTF.

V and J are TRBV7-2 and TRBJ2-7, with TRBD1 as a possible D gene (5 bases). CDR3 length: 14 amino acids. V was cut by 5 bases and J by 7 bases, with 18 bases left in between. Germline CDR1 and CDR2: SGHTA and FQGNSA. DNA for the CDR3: TGTGCCAGCAGCACACCCAGGGTCCCCGGGGAGCAGTACTTC. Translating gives CASSTPRVPGEQYF. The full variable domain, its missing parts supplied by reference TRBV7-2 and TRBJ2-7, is GAGVSQSPSNKVTEKGKDVELRCDPISGHTALYWYRQSLGQGLEFLIYFQGNSAPDKSGLPSDRFSAERTGGSVSTLTIQRTQQEDSAVYLCASSTPRVPGEQYFGPGTRLTVT.

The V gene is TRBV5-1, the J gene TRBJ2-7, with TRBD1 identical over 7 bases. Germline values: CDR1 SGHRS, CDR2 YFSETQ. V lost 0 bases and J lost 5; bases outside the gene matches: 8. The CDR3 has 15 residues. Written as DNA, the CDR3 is TGCGCCAGCAGCTTGGAGTTTGGACAGGTTAACGAGCAGTACTTC. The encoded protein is CASSLEFGQVNEQYF.